These 9 T cell receptor beta chains were sequenced from one sample in a study of metastatic and nonmetastatic thyroid tumors. TCRdb redid the clone calls on the PCR reads using MiXCR. The sample comprises around 38,000 clones, 28% of which are singletons, and 9.5% to 10% rests with the top ten. Treatment of any kind had been given to no patient before thyroid surgery. Source material: blood. The receptors stem from a male donor with papillary thyroid cancer or a benign thyroid nodule (not recorded which). Some clones in this sample may be carry-over from other donors' samples.

The chain is built from TRBV11-1 and TRBJ2-1, with 9 bases identical to TRBD1. This CDR3 is 15 amino acids long. Germline V gene data show CDR1 as SGHAT and CDR2 as FQDESV (reference sequence). V was pared by 1 base and J by 6 bases, with 4 bases of the junction left unmatched. The CDR3 DNA reads as TGTGCCAGCAGCTTAGGGGGGGACAGGGTCAATGAGCAGTTCTTC. This sequence encodes CASSLGGDRVNEQFF.

This clone was counted ten times or more. The V gene is TRBV12-3 or TRBV12-4, the J gene TRBJ2-3; D gene uncertain. V lost 6 bases and J lost 6, with 19 bases in between. The CDR3 covers 15 residues. In DNA form, the CDR3 reads TGTGCCAGCAGACGAGCGAGCCCTACACCTGATACGCAGTATTTT. Its protein product is CASRRASPTPDTQYF.

Notes on this clone: A read error may produce the germline difference seen at one junction end. The rearrangement uses TRBV27 and TRBJ2-1; 7 bases are shared with TRBD1. Germline V CDR1 and CDR2: MNHEY, SMNVEV (reference sequence). The CDR3 runs to 13 residues. CDR3 sequence reads: CASSRQGGNDQFF. CDR3 DNA: TGTGCCAGCAGTAGACAGGGCGGAAATGATCAGTTCTTC.

The chain has TRBV9 and TRBJ1-1, with D perhaps matching TRBD1 (5 bases). Trimming stripped 0 bases from V and 4 bases from J, with 16 bases between. Per the germline V gene, CDR1 is SGDLS and CDR2 is YYNGEE. The CDR3 extends over 16 amino acids. The CDR3 protein is CASSVVITTGRTEAFF. The CDR3 DNA is TGTGCCAGCAGCGTAGTTATCACCACAGGTCGCACTGAAGCTTTCTTT.

A few counts support this clone. The V gene is TRBV20-1, the J gene TRBJ2-3; 7 bases are shared with TRBD2. After removal of 5 bases from V and 0 bases from J, the junction contained 8 bases not matched to a gene. The CDR3 length is 15 residues. Germline V gives CDR1 DFQATT, CDR2 SNEGSKA (reference sequence). The CDR3 region has the DNA TGCAGTGCTCCCCTAGCGGACCTTAGCACAGATACGCAGTATTTT. Translating it yields CSAPLADLSTDTQYF.

This clone was recorded at least ten times. The chain links TRBV19 to TRBJ2-7; weak D call: TRBD1 (6 bases). The CDR3 contains 15 residues. V lost 4 bases and J lost 5, with 18 bases in between. Germline CDR1 LNHDA, CDR2 SQIVND (reference sequence). This CDR3 reads CASSTPQAPGDEQYF. In DNA, the CDR3 is TGTGCCAGTAGTACCCCCCAGGCCCCAGGGGACGAGCAGTACTTC.

This clone was counted at least ten times. J is TRBJ1-1 and V is TRBV6-5; no firm D call. The CDR3 totals 11 residues. Germline CDR1 is MNHEY and CDR2 is SVGAGI. Trimming cost V 0 bases and J 12 bases, with 8 bases left between them. CDR3 DNA: TGTGCCAGCAGTTACTCGAGTAGGACTTTCTTT. It specifies CASSYSSRTFF.

This clone was picked up many times. The chain uses TRBV28 and TRBJ1-5; D possibly corresponds to TRBD1 (5 bases). Germline lookup yields CDR1 MDHEN and CDR2 SYDVKM. The CDR3 is 15 residues long. V was pared by 6 bases and J by 3 bases, with 15 bases between. The CDR3 nucleotides are TGTGCCAGCAGACCCCTGCCCGGGACCAATCAGCCCCAGCATTTT. Translation: CASRPLPGTNQPQHF. Variable domain in full (rest from reference TRBV28 and TRBJ1-5): DVKVTQSSRYLVKRTGEKVFLECVQDMDHENMFWYRQDPGLGLRLIYFSYDVKMKEKGDIPEGYSVSREKKERFSLILESASTNQTSMYLCASRPLPGTNQPQHFGDGTRLSIL.

This clone has more than one count but fewer than ten. The chain carries TRBV6-1 and TRBJ2-5; TRBD2 matches at 8 bases. V gave up 6 bases and J gave up 4 bases; unmatched junction bases: 10. The CDR3 is made up of 15 amino acids. From germline, CDR1 is MNHNS and CDR2 SASEGT. The CDR3 DNA is TGTGCCAGCAGCGGAATCGCGGGAGGAGGAGAGACCCAGTACTTC. Encoded protein: CASSGIAGGGETQYF.